This T cell receptor (beta chain) emerged from a study of control samples from healthy donors and cancer patients. The protocol was immunoSEQ multiplex PCR, while the TCRdb copy is restricted to in-frame clones and leaves out a portion. The sample shows about 19,000 clones, 80% to 85% of them seen only once. V dropped 2 bases and J dropped 7; count of bases not matched to a gene: 3. The CDR3 covers 14 residues. The V gene's germline CDR1 is LGHDT and CDR2 YNNKEL (reference sequence). The sequencing sample was made of PBMCs. The clonotype was recovered from a woman between 70 and 85 years old with lung cancer. The chain combines TRBV3-1 (or the pseudogene TRBV3-2) with TRBJ1-2; TRBD1 agrees at 11 bases. The CDR3 loop reads CASSQRTGGSGYTF. In DNA, the CDR3 is TGTGCCAGCAGCCAACGGACAGGGGGCTCTGGCTACACCTTC.